This TCR beta chain was captured by sequencing in a study of blood T cell repertoires in COVID-19. As for the study in general: Sites across the United States, Italy and Spain contributed samples from acute and convalescent COVID-19.

Germline lookup yields CDR1 LGHDT and CDR2 YNNKEL (reference sequence). V lost 6 bases to trimming and J lost 0 bases, with 14 bases between them. The CDR3 covers 15 residues. How the authors handled the data: It was from reference gene primer amplification that nucleated cell counts were estimated. Assay used: immunoSEQ multiplex PCR; TCRdb lists only in-frame clones, some missing. V and J calls and clone size come straight from that table; D and trimming were deduced from the DNA. This table has 210,000 or so clones, more than 70% appearing once. Which cohort a participant joined came from the clinical history participants gave.

This TCR derives from a man younger than 40 with acute COVID-19. Sequencing was performed on PBMCs or T cells enriched from blood (not recorded which). The gene calls are TRBV3-1 (or the pseudogene TRBV3-2) and TRBJ1-1, with D possibly matching TRBD1 (6 bases). In DNA form, the CDR3 reads TGTGCCAGCAGAAAACAGGGAACCTTGAACACTGAAGCTTTCTTT. Protein: CASRKQGTLNTEAFF.